Below are 12 T cell receptor beta chains sequenced from a single sample in a study of beta chain features in type 1 diabetes. Study findings and constraints: All four CD4+ subsets from Type 1 diabetes patients carried moderately but significantly shorter TCRB CDR3s.

Of the isolated RNA, all was reverse transcribed, and so the sequenced material was expressed TCRB transcripts. Profiling relied on immunoSEQ multiplex PCR, and the TCRdb table lists in-frame clones only, not all of them. The sample yields about 240,000 clones, 11% to 15% seen once. These receptors have no identified antigens. The sequencing input was naive CD4+ T cells from blood. These receptors were obtained from a man aged 25-45 years with type 1 diabetes.

This clone has just a few counts. The CDR3 DNA sequence: TGTGCCTGGAGTTATAACGCCGGGGGTGGACAGCCCCAGCATTTT. Translation gives CAWSYNAGGGQPQHF. The V call is TRBV30, the J call TRBJ1-5, with D maybe TRBD1 (5 bases). The CDR3 loop spans 15 amino acids. The V and J ends lost 2 bases and 7 bases respectively, with 18 bases between them. CDR1 is GTSNPN and CDR2 is SVGIG in the germline V gene (reference sequence).

This clone showed up just a few times. The V and J genes are TRBV18 and TRBJ2-7; D remains unclear. This CDR3 has 14 residues. Germline CDR1 is KGHSH and CDR2 is LQKENI. Trimming left V 3 bases short and J 4 bases short, with 13 bases between. CDR3 in amino acids: CASSPGARRYEQYF. The CDR3 coding sequence is TGTGCCAGCTCACCCGGTGCCAGGCGATACGAGCAGTACTTC.

This clone was observed a handful of times. The chain couples TRBV27 to TRBJ2-7, with 7 bases matching TRBD1. Trimming removed 2 bases from V and 6 bases from J; junction bases left unmatched: 13. The germline CDR1 and CDR2 sequences are MNHEY and SMNVEV (reference sequence). The CDR3 consists of 16 residues. In DNA form, the CDR3 reads TGTGCCAGCAGTTTAGGGCCGACAGGGTTTTTTTCCGAGCAGTACTTC. It specifies CASSLGPTGFFSEQYF.

Notes on this clone: This CDR3 is also generated by other DNA sequences in the sample. V gene TRBV18 combines with J gene TRBJ2-3, with D hard to call. The V end was cut by 2 bases, the J end by 4 bases, with 4 bases between. CDR1 is KGHSH, CDR2 LQKENI, per germline. This CDR3 has 12 amino acids. CDR3 nucleotides: TGTGCCAGCTCACCATCTTCAGATACGCAGTATTTT. Its translation is CASSPSSDTQYF.

The CDR3, as DNA: TGTGCCAGCAGCTTAGCGCGCGGGAGCTCCTACAATGAGCAGTTCTTC. Translated: CASSLARGSSYNEQFF. The chain recombines TRBV7-9 with TRBJ2-1; 7 nucleotides align to TRBD2. This CDR3 has 16 residues. In germline, CDR1 is SEHNR, CDR2 FQNEAQ (reference sequence). With 0 bases clipped from V and 0 bases from J, the junction kept 2 bases outside the gene matches.

This clone was observed a few times. This chain joins TRBV12-5 and TRBJ1-2; 9 bases fit TRBD1. The CDR3 covers 14 residues. Germline CDR1 and CDR2: LGHNT and FRNRAP. V was pared by 6 bases and J by 4 bases, with 6 bases of the junction left unmatched. Here the CDR3 reads CASGTGGAGYGYTF. The CDR3 region has the DNA TGTGCTAGTGGAACAGGGGGCGCAGGCTATGGCTACACCTTC. Drawing the rest from reference TRBV12-5 and TRBJ1-2, the complete variable domain is DARVTQTPRHKVTEMGQEVTMRCQPILGHNTVFWYRQTMMQGLELLAYFRNRAPLDDSGMPKDRFSAEMPDATLATLKIQPSEPRDSAVYFCASGTGGAGYGYTFGSGTRLTVV.

The chain employs TRBV11-2 and TRBJ2-1, with D possibly being TRBD2 (7 bases). V was cut by 5 bases and J by 7 bases, with 18 bases left in between. This CDR3 spans 15 amino acids. CDR1 is SGHAT and CDR2 is FQNNGV in the germline V gene. The CDR3 sequence is CASSVGGGRRNEQFF. CDR3 DNA sequence: TGTGCCAGCAGCGTTGGGGGGGGGCGAAGGAATGAGCAGTTCTTC. Full variable domain (remainder filled in from reference TRBV11-2 and TRBJ2-1): EAGVAQSPRYKIIEKRQSVAFWCNPISGHATLYWYQQILGQGPKLLIQFQNNGVVDDSQLPKDRFSAERLKGVDSTLKIQPAKLEDSAVYLCASSVGGGRRNEQFFGPGTRLTVL.

This chain uses TRBV2 with TRBJ1-1; 7 nucleotides agree with TRBD1. Per germline, CDR1 SNHLY and CDR2 FYNNEI. After removal of 7 bases from V and 3 bases from J, the junction contained 8 bases not matched to a gene. The CDR3 sequence is 14 residues long. As DNA, the CDR3 is TGTGCCAGCATCATGGACAGGATTGACACTGAAGCTTTCTTT. Translation gives CASIMDRIDTEAFF.

This chain links TRBV6-6 with TRBJ2-5, with D possibly TRBD1 on 5 matching bases. The CDR3 loop spans 14 amino acids. Germline CDR1 MNHNY, CDR2 SVGAGI (reference sequence). V lost 5 bases and J lost 1, with 11 bases in between. The CDR3 protein is CASSHRQPQETQYF. CDR3 coding DNA: TGTGCCAGCAGTCACAGACAGCCCCAAGAGACCCAGTACTTC.

V gene TRBV5-1 combines with J gene TRBJ2-2, with TRBD1 as a possible D gene (6 bases). V lost 0 bases to trimming and J lost 2 bases, with 8 bases between them. The CDR3 has 15 amino acids. The V gene's germline CDR1 is SGHRS and CDR2 YFSETQ. CDR3 loop: CASSLAGVNTGELFF. The CDR3 nucleotides are TGCGCCAGCAGCTTGGCAGGGGTTAACACCGGGGAGCTGTTTTTT.

The genes are TRBV4-1 and TRBJ2-1; D perhaps matches TRBD2 (5 bases). Germline CDR1 is MGHRA and CDR2 is YSYEKL. The CDR3 has 16 amino acids. The ends were cut back, 0 bases at V and 3 bases at J, with 12 bases in the middle. This chain's CDR3 is CASSQESGYGYNEQFF. CDR3 in DNA: TGCGCCAGCAGCCAAGAGTCGGGGTACGGCTACAATGAGCAGTTCTTC.

This chain uses TRBV7-9 with TRBJ2-4; perhaps TRBD1 as D (6 bases). Germline CDR1 reads SEHNR; CDR2 reads FQNEAQ (reference sequence). The CDR3 runs 13 residues. Trimming pared 4 bases from V and 8 bases from J, leaving 12 bases between. The CDR3 protein is CASSSTGLDIQYF. The CDR3 region has the DNA TGTGCCAGCAGCTCGACAGGTTTAGACATTCAGTACTTC.